What follows describes a single T cell receptor beta chain. These data are taken from a study of immune cell composition in non-small cell lung cancer. Some clones are missing from TCRdb's copy, which holds only in-frame ones; the method was immunoSEQ multiplex PCR. This sample has about 7,000 clones, with around three quarters found just once. Sequencing was performed on lung tumor tissue. The TCR was taken from a human donor with non-small cell lung cancer.

The DNA of the CDR3 is TGTGCCAGCAGCGGCTACCGGGACAGCACCGAATACGAGCAGTACTTC. Its translation is CASSGYRDSTEYEQYF. The J gene is TRBJ2-7, the V gene TRBV9; 7 nucleotides match TRBD1. J lost 4 bases, V lost 3 bases, and 13 bases had no gene match. Looked up from germline, CDR1 is SGDLS and CDR2 is YYNGEE. This CDR3 contains 16 residues.